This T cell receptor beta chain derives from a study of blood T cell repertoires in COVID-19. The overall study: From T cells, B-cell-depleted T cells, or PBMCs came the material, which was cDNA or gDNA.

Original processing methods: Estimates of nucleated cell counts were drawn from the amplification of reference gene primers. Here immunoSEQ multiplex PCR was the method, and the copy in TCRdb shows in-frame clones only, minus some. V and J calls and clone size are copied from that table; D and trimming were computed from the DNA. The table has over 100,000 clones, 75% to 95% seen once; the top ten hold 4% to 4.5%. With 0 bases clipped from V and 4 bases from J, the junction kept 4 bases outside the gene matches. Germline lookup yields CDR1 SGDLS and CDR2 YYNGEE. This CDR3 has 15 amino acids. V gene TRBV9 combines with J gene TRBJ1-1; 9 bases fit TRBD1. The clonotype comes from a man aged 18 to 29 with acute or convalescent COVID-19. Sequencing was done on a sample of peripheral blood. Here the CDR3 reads CASSVEGTGITEAFF. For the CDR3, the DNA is TGTGCCAGCAGCGTAGAAGGGACAGGGATCACTGAAGCTTTCTTT.